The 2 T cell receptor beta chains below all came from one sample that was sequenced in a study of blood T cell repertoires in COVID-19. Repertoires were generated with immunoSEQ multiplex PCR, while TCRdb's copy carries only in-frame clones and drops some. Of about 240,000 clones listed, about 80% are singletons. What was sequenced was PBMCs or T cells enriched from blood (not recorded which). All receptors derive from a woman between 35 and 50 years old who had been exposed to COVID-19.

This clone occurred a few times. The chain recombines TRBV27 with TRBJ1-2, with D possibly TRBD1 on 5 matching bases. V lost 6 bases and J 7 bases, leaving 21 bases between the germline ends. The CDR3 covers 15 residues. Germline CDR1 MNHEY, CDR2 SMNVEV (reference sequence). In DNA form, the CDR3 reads TGTGCCAGCAGGGGAATCGGGACCGGGGGAGGTGGCTACACCTTC. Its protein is CASRGIGTGGGGYTF.

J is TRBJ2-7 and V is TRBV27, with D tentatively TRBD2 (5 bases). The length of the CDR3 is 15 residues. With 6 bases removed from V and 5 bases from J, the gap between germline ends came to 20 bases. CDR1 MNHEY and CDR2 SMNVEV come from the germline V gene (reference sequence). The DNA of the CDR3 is TGTGCCAGCAGCCTTTCTCTCCGGGGTCTCGACGAGCAGTACTTC. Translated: CASSLSLRGLDEQYF.